Listed below are T cell receptor beta chains from one sample, sequenced in a study of T cell responses to AZD1222 COVID-19 vaccine. TCRdb keeps only in-frame clones here, not all; method: immunoSEQ multiplex PCR. The sample lists over 150,000 clones, roughly nine tenths seen once, with approximately 1.5% in the top ten. The starting material was peripheral blood, obtained on day 0 of AZD1222 vaccination. The receptors here all came from an adult in good health. The CDR3 runs from the conserved cysteine through the conserved F or W. The order of the fields is D gene, V gene, clone size, J gene, CDR3 DNA, CDR3 protein. D genes are given only for firm matches. Clone size is not always given. Where it is, it says once, few, many or a class for expanded clones.

D gene: -; V gene: TRBV28; clone size: -; J gene: TRBJ1-2; CDR3 DNA: TGTGCCAGCGGGGGGACAAGTAGCTATGGCTACACCTTC; CDR3 protein: CASGGTSSYGYTF
D gene: -; V gene: TRBV19; clone size: -; J gene: TRBJ1-1; CDR3 DNA: TGTGCCAGTAGTATTTTGGCTCGGGCGAGGGTTCACACTGAAGCTTTCTTT; CDR3 protein: CASSILARARVHTEAFF
D gene: -; V gene: TRBV11-2; clone size: -; J gene: TRBJ2-2; CDR3 DNA: TGTGCCAGCAGCTTAGAGGGGGACCCCGGGGAGCTGTTTTTT; CDR3 protein: CASSLEGDPGELFF
D gene: -; V gene: TRBV6-2/TRBV6-3; clone size: -; J gene: TRBJ1-3; CDR3 DNA: TGTGCCAGCAGTCGGGCAGGGAATCGTGGAAACACCATATATTTT; CDR3 protein: CASSRAGNRGNTIYF
D gene: -; V gene: TRBV6-1; clone size: once; J gene: TRBJ1-1; CDR3 DNA: TGTGCCAGCAGCGAACACAGGGTTCCGATGAACACTGAAGCTTTCTTT; CDR3 protein: CASSEHRVPMNTEAFF
D gene: -; V gene: TRBV4-1; clone size: -; J gene: TRBJ1-5; CDR3 DNA: TGCGCCAGCAGCCGGGAGGGGAGCAATCAGCCCCAGCATTTT; CDR3 protein: CASSREGSNQPQHF
D gene: -; V gene: TRBV10-3; clone size: few; J gene: TRBJ1-3; CDR3 DNA: TGTGCCATCAGTGAAACAGGGCATAGAAACACCATATATTTT; CDR3 protein: CAISETGHRNTIYF
D gene: TRBD1; V gene: TRBV18; clone size: -; J gene: TRBJ2-7; CDR3 DNA: TGTGCCAGCTCACCACTCCGAACAGGGGACGAGCAGTACTTC; CDR3 protein: CASSPLRTGDEQYF
D gene: -; V gene: TRBV4-1; clone size: -; J gene: TRBJ1-2; CDR3 DNA: TGCGCCAGCAGCCTGGGCGGGGGTAGGAATGGCTACACCTTC; CDR3 protein: CASSLGGGRNGYTF
D gene: TRBD2; V gene: TRBV30; clone size: -; J gene: TRBJ2-2; CDR3 DNA: TGTGCCTGGGCTAAGCCGGGACTAGCGGGGGGATTCGCCGGGGAGCTGTTTTTT; CDR3 protein: CAWAKPGLAGGFAGELFF
D gene: TRBD2; V gene: TRBV6-5; clone size: -; J gene: TRBJ2-7; CDR3 DNA: TGTGCCAGCAGCTGGGGACTAGCGGGGGGCTACGAGCAGTACTTC; CDR3 protein: CASSWGLAGGYEQYF
D gene: -; V gene: TRBV19; clone size: -; J gene: TRBJ2-1; CDR3 DNA: TGTGCCAGTAACGAATCACGGGGCTTCGGCTACAATGAGCAGTTCTTC; CDR3 protein: CASNESRGFGYNEQFF
D gene: -; V gene: TRBV6-5; clone size: once; J gene: TRBJ1-3; CDR3 DNA: TGTGCCAGCAGTTACATGGGTCTCTCTGGAAACACCATATATTTT; CDR3 protein: CASSYMGLSGNTIYF
D gene: -; V gene: TRBV4-3; clone size: -; J gene: TRBJ2-1; CDR3 DNA: TGCGCCAGCAGCCAAGATAGGAGTGAGCAGTTCTTC; CDR3 protein: CASSQDRSEQFF
D gene: -; V gene: TRBV3-1/TRBV3-2; clone size: -; J gene: TRBJ1-2; CDR3 DNA: TGTGCCAGCAGCCAAGGACAGGAAAGTGGCTACACCTTC; CDR3 protein: CASSQGQESGYTF
D gene: TRBD1; V gene: TRBV2; clone size: -; J gene: TRBJ2-5; CDR3 DNA: TGTGCTCTTACTGTGGGAATTTTTGGACAGGGGATTTTTCAAGAGACCCAGTACTTC; CDR3 protein: CALTVGIFGQGIFQETQYF
D gene: TRBD1; V gene: TRBV28; clone size: -; J gene: TRBJ2-5; CDR3 DNA: TGTGCCAGCAGTTTCCCTCACAGGGGGCAGAAAGAGACCCAGTACTTC; CDR3 protein: CASSFPHRGQKETQYF
D gene: TRBD1; V gene: TRBV15; clone size: once; J gene: TRBJ2-7; CDR3 DNA: TGTGCCACCAGCAGAGTCCAGGGGGCTTACGAGCAGTACTTC; CDR3 protein: CATSRVQGAYEQYF
D gene: -; V gene: TRBV28; clone size: -; J gene: TRBJ2-5; CDR3 DNA: TGTGCCAGCAGTCCCCTAAATCGGCGACAGTACTTC; CDR3 protein: CASSPLNRRQYF
D gene: -; V gene: TRBV5-6; clone size: -; J gene: TRBJ2-2; CDR3 DNA: TGTGCCAGCAGCTTGAAACCAGGGAGCCACACCGGGGAGCTGTTTTTT; CDR3 protein: CASSLKPGSHTGELFF
D gene: TRBD1; V gene: TRBV11-1; clone size: -; J gene: TRBJ1-1; CDR3 DNA: TGTGCCAGCAGCAAGGGGACAGGGGGCGGGAACACTGAAGCTTTCTTT; CDR3 protein: CASSKGTGGGNTEAFF
D gene: -; V gene: TRBV28; clone size: -; J gene: TRBJ1-3; CDR3 DNA: TGTGCCAGCATCCCGGCCCTTACTGGAAACACCATATATTTT; CDR3 protein: CASIPALTGNTIYF
D gene: -; V gene: TRBV6-5; clone size: -; J gene: TRBJ2-2; CDR3 DNA: TGTGCCAGCAGCCAATTAGGGGCCGGGGAGCTGTTTTTT; CDR3 protein: CASSQLGAGELFF
D gene: TRBD1; V gene: TRBV12-3/TRBV12-4; clone size: -; J gene: TRBJ1-1; CDR3 DNA: TGTGCCAGTCAGACAGGGCTCACTGAAGCTTTCTTT; CDR3 protein: CASQTGLTEAFF
D gene: -; V gene: TRBV4-1; clone size: -; J gene: TRBJ1-4; CDR3 DNA: TGCGCCAGCAGCCAATATCCAGGGATGGATGAAAAACTGTTTTTT; CDR3 protein: CASSQYPGMDEKLFF
D gene: TRBD1; V gene: TRBV29-1; clone size: -; J gene: TRBJ1-1; CDR3 DNA: TGCAGCGCCCGACAGGGGGCGAGGTTGAACACTGAAGCTTTCTTT; CDR3 protein: CSARQGARLNTEAFF
D gene: -; V gene: TRBV28; clone size: -; J gene: TRBJ1-5; CDR3 DNA: TGTGCCAGCAGTTTTCCCGATCTCAATCAGCCCCAGCATTTT; CDR3 protein: CASSFPDLNQPQHF
D gene: -; V gene: TRBV9; clone size: -; J gene: TRBJ1-2; CDR3 DNA: TGTGCCAGCAGCGAGAGTGGCGGGACGGGTGGCTACACCTTC; CDR3 protein: CASSESGGTGGYTF
D gene: -; V gene: TRBV5-1; clone size: -; J gene: TRBJ1-4; CDR3 DNA: TGCGCCAGCAGCTACGGTGACGCAACTAATGAAAAACTGTTTTTT; CDR3 protein: CASSYGDATNEKLFF
D gene: -; V gene: TRBV2; clone size: -; J gene: TRBJ2-3; CDR3 DNA: TGTGCCAGCAGTGACAGCAGTATATTTAGCACAGATACGCAGTATTTT; CDR3 protein: CASSDSSIFSTDTQYF
D gene: -; V gene: TRBV4-3; clone size: -; J gene: TRBJ1-1; CDR3 DNA: TGCGCCAGCAGCCAAGGGACCCTCCGGGACCGGGAAGCTTTCTTT; CDR3 protein: CASSQGTLRDREAFF
D gene: TRBD1; V gene: TRBV6-5; clone size: -; J gene: TRBJ2-2; CDR3 DNA: TGTGCCAGCAGTCCAGGGGGAAAGGCCGGGGAGCTGTTTTTT; CDR3 protein: CASSPGGKAGELFF
D gene: TRBD1; V gene: TRBV5-1; clone size: -; J gene: TRBJ1-1; CDR3 DNA: TGCGCCAGCAGCTTGGACAGGGGGAACACTGAAGCTTTCTTT; CDR3 protein: CASSLDRGNTEAFF
D gene: TRBD1; V gene: TRBV6-5; clone size: -; J gene: TRBJ1-2; CDR3 DNA: TGTGCCAGCAGGGGGACAGGGGGAACCTTTGGCTACACCTTC; CDR3 protein: CASRGTGGTFGYTF
D gene: -; V gene: TRBV5-1; clone size: -; J gene: TRBJ1-2; CDR3 DNA: TGCGCCAGCAGCCCACTGACAGTTAACTATGGCTACACCTTC; CDR3 protein: CASSPLTVNYGYTF
D gene: -; V gene: TRBV18; clone size: -; J gene: TRBJ1-1; CDR3 DNA: TGTGCCAGCTCACCGAACGGGAACACTGAAGCTTTCTTT; CDR3 protein: CASSPNGNTEAFF
D gene: -; V gene: TRBV14; clone size: once; J gene: TRBJ1-2; CDR3 DNA: TGTGCCAGCAGCCAAGATGGAGCTCGACCCAGCGGCTACACCTTC; CDR3 protein: CASSQDGARPSGYTF
D gene: -; V gene: TRBV19; clone size: -; J gene: TRBJ1-6; CDR3 DNA: TGTGCCAGTAGGGTTGGACGGATTAATTCACCCCTCCACTTT; CDR3 protein: CASRVGRINSPLHF
D gene: -; V gene: TRBV6-2/TRBV6-3; clone size: few; J gene: TRBJ2-3; CDR3 DNA: TGTGCCAGCAGTTACTCGAATCGGGCAGATACGCAGTATTTT; CDR3 protein: CASSYSNRADTQYF
D gene: -; V gene: TRBV5-1; clone size: -; J gene: TRBJ1-3; CDR3 DNA: TGCGCCAGCAGCCCGGACAGCTCTGGAAACACCATATATTTT; CDR3 protein: CASSPDSSGNTIYF
D gene: -; V gene: TRBV7-2; clone size: -; J gene: TRBJ2-4; CDR3 DNA: TGTGCCAGCAGCTTAGGGCAGGGGAGAGCCGGCATTCAGTACTTC; CDR3 protein: CASSLGQGRAGIQYF
D gene: TRBD1; V gene: TRBV5-6; clone size: -; J gene: TRBJ1-1; CDR3 DNA: TGTGCCAGCCTGGGGGCGGGACAGGGTGATGAAGCTTTCTTT; CDR3 protein: CASLGAGQGDEAFF
D gene: -; V gene: TRBV19; clone size: -; J gene: TRBJ1-5; CDR3 DNA: TGTGCCAGTAGCCGGGACAATCAGCCCCAGCATTTT; CDR3 protein: CASSRDNQPQHF
D gene: TRBD1; V gene: TRBV5-1; clone size: -; J gene: TRBJ2-7; CDR3 DNA: TGCGCCAGCAGCTTGGCGACAGGGTACGAGCAGTACTTC; CDR3 protein: CASSLATGYEQYF
D gene: -; V gene: TRBV5-5; clone size: -; J gene: TRBJ1-5; CDR3 DNA: TGTGCCAGCAGCTTGAGCCCACAGAATAATCAGCCCCAGCATTTT; CDR3 protein: CASSLSPQNNQPQHF
D gene: TRBD1; V gene: TRBV5-1; clone size: -; J gene: TRBJ1-3; CDR3 DNA: TGCGCCAGCAGCTTGGGGACAGGGGCTGGAAACACCATATATTTT; CDR3 protein: CASSLGTGAGNTIYF
D gene: TRBD1; V gene: TRBV2; clone size: -; J gene: TRBJ2-7; CDR3 DNA: TGTGCCAGCAGGGGGACAGTTTCCTACGAGCAGTACTTC; CDR3 protein: CASRGTVSYEQYF
D gene: -; V gene: TRBV2; clone size: -; J gene: TRBJ1-1; CDR3 DNA: TGTGCCAGCAGTGAGTTCAGGAACACTGAAGCTTTCTTT; CDR3 protein: CASSEFRNTEAFF
D gene: TRBD2; V gene: TRBV28; clone size: once; J gene: TRBJ2-2; CDR3 DNA: TGTGCCAGCACCTCTGGACTAGCGGGTGTCACCGGGGAGCTGTTTTTT; CDR3 protein: CASTSGLAGVTGELFF
D gene: -; V gene: TRBV6-4; clone size: -; J gene: TRBJ1-6; CDR3 DNA: TGTGCCAGCAGTCTACAGGGTAATTCACCCCTCCACTTT; CDR3 protein: CASSLQGNSPLHF
D gene: TRBD2; V gene: TRBV28; clone size: -; J gene: TRBJ2-7; CDR3 DNA: TGTGCCAGCAGTCGGGGGGTCTACGAGCAGTACTTC; CDR3 protein: CASSRGVYEQYF
D gene: TRBD2; V gene: TRBV24-1; clone size: once; J gene: TRBJ2-1; CDR3 DNA: TGTGCCACCAGTGATCGCTGGACTAGCGGGCTTCTAAACAATGAGCAGTTCTTC; CDR3 protein: CATSDRWTSGLLNNEQFF
D gene: -; V gene: TRBV29-1; clone size: -; J gene: TRBJ1-2; CDR3 DNA: TGCAGCGTTGAACGGTTTTCGGGGCAAGACTATGGCTACACCTTC; CDR3 protein: CSVERFSGQDYGYTF
D gene: -; V gene: TRBV7-9; clone size: -; J gene: TRBJ1-4; CDR3 DNA: TGTGCCAGCAGCTTAGGTGACCGGACAAAAGGAGAAAAACTGTTTTTT; CDR3 protein: CASSLGDRTKGEKLFF
D gene: TRBD1; V gene: TRBV5-5; clone size: -; J gene: TRBJ2-7; CDR3 DNA: TGTGCCAGCAGCATCCTGGGACAGCTTAGGGAGCAGTACTTC; CDR3 protein: CASSILGQLREQYF